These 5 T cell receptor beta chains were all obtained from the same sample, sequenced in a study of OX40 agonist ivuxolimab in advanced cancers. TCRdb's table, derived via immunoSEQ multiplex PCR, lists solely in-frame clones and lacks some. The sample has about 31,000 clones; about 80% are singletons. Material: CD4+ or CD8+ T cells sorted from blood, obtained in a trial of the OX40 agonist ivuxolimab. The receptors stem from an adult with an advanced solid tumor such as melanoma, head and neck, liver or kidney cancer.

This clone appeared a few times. Here the CDR3 reads CASSRGTGDNQPQHF. In nucleotides, the CDR3 is TGTGCCAGCAGCCGGGGGACAGGGGACAATCAGCCCCAGCATTTT. The rearrangement uses TRBV5-6 and TRBJ1-5; 10 bases are a match to TRBD1. Trimming cost V 4 bases and J 3 bases; bases outside gene matches: 4. This CDR3 spans 15 amino acids. CDR1 SGHDT and CDR2 YYEEEE come from the germline V gene.

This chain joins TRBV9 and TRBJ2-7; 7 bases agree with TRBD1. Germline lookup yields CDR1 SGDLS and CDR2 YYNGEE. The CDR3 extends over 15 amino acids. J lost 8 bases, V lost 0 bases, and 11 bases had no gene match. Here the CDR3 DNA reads TGTGCCAGCAGCGTAGAGGGACAGATAAATGATCAGCAGTACTTC. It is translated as CASSVEGQINDQQYF.

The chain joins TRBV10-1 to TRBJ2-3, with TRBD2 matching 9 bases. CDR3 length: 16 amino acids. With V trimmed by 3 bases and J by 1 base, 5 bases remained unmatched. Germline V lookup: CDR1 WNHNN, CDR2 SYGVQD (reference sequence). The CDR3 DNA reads TGCGCCAGCAGTGATCTAGCGGGGTGGGGCACAGATACGCAGTATTTT. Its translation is CASSDLAGWGTDTQYF.

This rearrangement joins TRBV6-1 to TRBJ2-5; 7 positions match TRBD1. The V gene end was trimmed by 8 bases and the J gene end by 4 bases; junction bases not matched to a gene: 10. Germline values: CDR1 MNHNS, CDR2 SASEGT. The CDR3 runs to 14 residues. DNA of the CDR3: TGTGCCAGCGGTGTAGACAGGGCGGGAGAGACCCAGTACTTC. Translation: CASGVDRAGETQYF.

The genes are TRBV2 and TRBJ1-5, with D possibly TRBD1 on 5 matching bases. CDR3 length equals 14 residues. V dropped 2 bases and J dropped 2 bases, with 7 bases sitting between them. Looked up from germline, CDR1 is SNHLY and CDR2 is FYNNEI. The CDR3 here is CASSEQGGNQPQHF. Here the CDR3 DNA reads TGTGCCAGCAGTGAACAGGGAGGCAATCAGCCCCAGCATTTT.